This is a list of T cell receptor beta chains from one sample in a study of response to subunit inactivated influenza vaccine. Using its own MiXCR run on the RT-PCR reads, TCRdb lists one record per CDR3 protein. The sample holds under 550,000 distinct CDR3 sequences; roughly 7.6% are singletons and the top ten take around 14%. The source was PBMCs from blood, collected around 25 months after vaccination. The receptors were gathered from a man aged 50 to 69 who received an inactivated influenza vaccine. CDR3s include the opening cysteine and the closing phenylalanine or tryptophan. D genes are given only for firm matches. Size values are once, few and many counts, or a class for expanded clones, and some rows have none.

V gene	clone size	D gene	J gene	CDR3 protein	CDR3 DNA
TRBV6-5	few	.	TRBJ1-2	CASSYWGGANYGYTF	TGTGCCAGCAGTTACTGGGGGGGGGCTAACTATGGCTACACCTTC
TRBV7-2	few	TRBD2	TRBJ2-7	CASSSQAGTIYEQYF	TGTGCCAGCAGCTCCCAAGCCGGGACTATATACGAGCAGTACTTC
TRBV12-3/TRBV12-4	many	TRBD1	TRBJ1-2	CASSTDDRGLYTF	TGTGCCAGCAGTACCGATGACAGGGGGCTCTACACCTTC
TRBV9	many	.	TRBJ1-2	CASSVVGGGRYGYTF	TGTGCCAGCAGCGTAGTCGGAGGGGGACGGTATGGCTACACCTTC
TRBV12-3/TRBV12-4	.	.	TRBJ2-2	CASSIHRDRAGELFF	TGTGCCAGCAGTATCCACCGGGACCGAGCCGGGGAGCTGTTTTTT
TRBV2	.	TRBD1	TRBJ2-3	CASRKTGGWSDTQYF	TGTGCCAGCAGGAAGACAGGGGGCTGGTCGGATACGCAGTATTTT
TRBV5-1	few	TRBD1	TRBJ1-2	CASSLSGQGNYGYTF	TGCGCCAGCAGCTTGAGCGGACAGGGGAACTATGGCTACACCTTC
TRBV30	.	.	TRBJ2-2	CAWSGNTGELFF	TGTGCCTGGAGTGGTAACACCGGGGAGCTGTTTTTT
TRBV7-8	.	.	TRBJ2-1	CASNGGGGKSIYNEQFF	TGTGCCAGCAACGGGGGAGGGGGCAAAAGCATTTACAATGAGCAGTTCTTC
TRBV12-3/TRBV12-4	many	.	TRBJ2-3	CASSLQGRDTQYF	TGTGCCAGCAGTTTACAGGGGAGGGATACGCAGTATTTT
TRBV5-6	many	.	TRBJ2-2	CASSSGAGELFF	TGTGCCAGCAGCTCGGGCGCCGGGGAGCTGTTTTTT
TRBV6-2/TRBV6-3	many	.	TRBJ1-2	CASSYSGAYGYTF	TGTGCCAGCAGTTACTCAGGGGCCTATGGCTACACCTTC